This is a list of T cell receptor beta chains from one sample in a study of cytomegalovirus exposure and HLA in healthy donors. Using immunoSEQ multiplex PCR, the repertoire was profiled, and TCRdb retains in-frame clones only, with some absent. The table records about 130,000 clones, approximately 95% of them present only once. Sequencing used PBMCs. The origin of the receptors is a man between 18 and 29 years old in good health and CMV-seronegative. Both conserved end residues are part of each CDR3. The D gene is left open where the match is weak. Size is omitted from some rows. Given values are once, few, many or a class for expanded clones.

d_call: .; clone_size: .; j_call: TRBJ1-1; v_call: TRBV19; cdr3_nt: TGTGCCAGTAGTAAAGGACGCGGAGGCACTGAAGCTTTCTTT; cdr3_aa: CASSKGRGGTEAFF
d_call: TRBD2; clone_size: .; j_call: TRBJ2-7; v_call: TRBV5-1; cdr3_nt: TGCGCCAGCAGCCCAACCCTAGCGGGAGGGACTTACTACGAGCAGTACTTC; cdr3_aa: CASSPTLAGGTYYEQYF
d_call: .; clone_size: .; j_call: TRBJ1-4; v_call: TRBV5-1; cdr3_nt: TGCGCCAGCAGCTTCCAGGGCTCTAATGAAAAACTGTTTTTT; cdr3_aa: CASSFQGSNEKLFF
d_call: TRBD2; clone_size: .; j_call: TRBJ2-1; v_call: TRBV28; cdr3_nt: TGTGCCAGCAGTTCGGGAAAGCGGGAGGAATTACGGTTCAATGAGCAGTTCTTC; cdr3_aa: CASSSGKREELRFNEQFF
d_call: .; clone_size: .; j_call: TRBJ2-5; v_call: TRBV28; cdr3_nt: TGTGCCAGCAGTTCCTACGGGGAGGTGAGAGAGACCCAGTACTTC; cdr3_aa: CASSSYGEVRETQYF
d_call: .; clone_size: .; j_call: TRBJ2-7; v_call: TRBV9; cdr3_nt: TGTGCCAGCAGCGTAGGGGGGGACGGAAACAGATACGAGCAGTACTTC; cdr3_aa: CASSVGGDGNRYEQYF
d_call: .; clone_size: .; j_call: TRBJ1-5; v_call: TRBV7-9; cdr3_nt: TGTGCCAGCAGCTTAGCGGGCAGTCAGCCCCAGCATTTT; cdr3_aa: CASSLAGSQPQHF
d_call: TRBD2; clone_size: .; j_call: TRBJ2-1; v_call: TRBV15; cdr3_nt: TGTGCCACCAGTCAGCGGGAGGGCCCCTACAATGAGCAGTTCTTC; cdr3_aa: CATSQREGPYNEQFF
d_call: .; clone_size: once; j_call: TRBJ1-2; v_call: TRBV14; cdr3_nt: TGTGCCAGCAGCCAAGGAGCGCTTCGGGGCTACACCTTC; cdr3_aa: CASSQGALRGYTF
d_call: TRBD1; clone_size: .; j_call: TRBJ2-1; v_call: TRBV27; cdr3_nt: TGTGCCAGCAGTTTCACAGGGGGAGCGTACAATGAGCAGTTCTTC; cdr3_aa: CASSFTGGAYNEQFF